Detailed here is one TCR beta chain. Its target is unknown. The data belong to a study of blood T cells in healthy people across ages. Study conclusions and caveats: As naive T cell percentage varied, TCR beta diversity correlated strongly with it.

Then a second PCR, running roughly 7 to 11 cycles, was carried out with a sample-barcoded 5' primer and a J-beta primer mix. TCRdb analysed the 5' RACE reads with MiXCR anew, one entry per CDR3 protein. The data contain roughly 680,000 distinct CDR3 sequences, under 65% of them seen just once; the ten biggest clones take up roughly 12%. Sequenced input: blood. This receptor was taken from a woman aged 80 or over in good health.

This CDR3 reads CASSLFTSFSYEQYF. CDR3 DNA: TGTGCCAGCAGCTTGTTCACCTCGTTCTCCTACGAGCAGTACTTC. This rearrangement joins TRBV5-6 to TRBJ2-7; no definite D call. The V end was cut by 1 base, the J end by 0 bases, with 11 bases between. Germline loops: CDR1 SGHDT, CDR2 YYEEEE. The CDR3 is 15 residues long.